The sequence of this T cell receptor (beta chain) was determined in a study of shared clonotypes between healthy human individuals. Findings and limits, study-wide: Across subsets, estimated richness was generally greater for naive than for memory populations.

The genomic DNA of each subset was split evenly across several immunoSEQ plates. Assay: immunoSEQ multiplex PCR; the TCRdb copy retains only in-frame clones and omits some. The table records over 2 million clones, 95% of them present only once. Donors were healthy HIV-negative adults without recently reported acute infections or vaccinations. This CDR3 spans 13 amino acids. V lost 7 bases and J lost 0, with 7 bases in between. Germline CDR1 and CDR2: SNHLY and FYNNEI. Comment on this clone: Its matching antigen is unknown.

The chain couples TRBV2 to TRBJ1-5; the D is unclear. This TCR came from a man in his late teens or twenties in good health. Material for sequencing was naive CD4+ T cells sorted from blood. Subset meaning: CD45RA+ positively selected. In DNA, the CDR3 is TGTGCCAGCACGGAGTATAGCAATCAGCCCCAGCATTTT. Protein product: CASTEYSNQPQHF.